Listed here are 15 T cell receptor beta chains from one sample, sequenced in a study of blood T cell repertoires in COVID-19. Sequenced by immunoSEQ multiplex PCR; TCRdb stores in-frame clones only, minus some. The data show approximately 330,000 clones, roughly 85% seen once. Material: PBMCs or T cells enriched from blood (not recorded which). All receptors derive from a woman in her forties with acute COVID-19.

The chain combines TRBV5-5 with TRBJ1-2; 7 nucleotides line up with TRBD1. CDR1 is SGHKS and CDR2 is YYEKEE in the germline V gene (reference sequence). V dropped 7 bases and J dropped 6; count of bases not matched to a gene: 9. The CDR3 extends over 13 amino acids. The CDR3, as DNA: TGTGCCAGCCGAAGTACAGGGGCGAATGGCTACACCTTC. It is translated as CASRSTGANGYTF.

V and J are TRBV7-8 and TRBJ2-7; 10 bases map to TRBD1. Germline V gene lookup returns CDR1 SGHVS and CDR2 FQNEAQ. The CDR3 is 17 residues long. V dropped 3 bases and J dropped 3; count of bases not matched to a gene: 11. The CDR3 nucleotides are TGTGCCAGCAGCTTTTATTACAGGAGGACAGGGGGCTACGAGCAGTACTTC. Its translation is CASSFYYRRTGGYEQYF.

In DNA form, the CDR3 reads TGTGCCAGCAGCCATGAGACGGACAGGGATTATGGCTACACCTTC. Protein product: CASSHETDRDYGYTF. This chain uses TRBV4-2 with TRBJ1-2, with TRBD1 matching 8 bases. The germline V gene has CDR1 LGHNA and CDR2 YNFKEQ. CDR3 length equals 15 residues. After removal of 3 bases from V and 5 bases from J, the junction contained 8 bases not matched to a gene.

The J gene is TRBJ2-1, the V gene TRBV25-1; 12 bases fit TRBD2. The CDR3 loop spans 14 amino acids. With 6 bases clipped from V and 6 bases from J, the junction kept 3 bases outside the gene matches. Per the germline V gene, CDR1 is MGHDK and CDR2 is SYGVNS. This CDR3 is CASRTSGGVNEQFF. CDR3 DNA: TGTGCCAGCAGGACTAGCGGGGGTGTCAATGAGCAGTTCTTC.

The chain carries TRBV28 and TRBJ2-7, with 9 bases aligning to TRBD2. In germline, CDR1 is MDHEN, CDR2 SYDVKM. J was trimmed by 10 bases and V by 1 base; bases with no gene match: 5. The CDR3 length is 13 residues. The CDR3 loop reads CASSLLGTSFQYF. Here the CDR3 DNA reads TGTGCCAGCAGTTTATTGGGGACTAGCTTCCAGTACTTC. The full variable domain, rest sourced from reference TRBV28 and TRBJ2-7, is DVKVTQSSRYLVKRTGEKVFLECVQDMDHENMFWYRQDPGLGLRLIYFSYDVKMKEKGDIPEGYSVSREKKERFSLILESASTNQTSMYLCASSLLGTSFQYFGPGTRLTVT.

This rearrangement joins TRBV7-2 to TRBJ2-7; 8 bases are a match to TRBD2. Germline V gives CDR1 SGHTA, CDR2 FQGNSA. Losses at the gene ends were 5 bases for V and 1 base for J; bases not matched to a gene: 7. The CDR3 is made up of 15 amino acids. The CDR3: CASSVSSGPSYEQYF. The CDR3, as DNA: TGTGCCAGCAGCGTTTCTAGCGGGCCGTCCTACGAGCAGTACTTC.

The V gene is TRBV5-1, the J gene TRBJ1-6; no clear D. Trimming left V 0 bases short and J 10 bases short, with 17 bases between. The germline CDR1 and CDR2 sequences are SGHRS and YFSETQ. CDR3 length: 16 amino acids. Here the CDR3 reads CASSLGAAGLGSPLHF. The DNA of the CDR3 is TGCGCCAGCAGCTTGGGGGCCGCAGGACTTGGCTCACCCCTCCACTTT. Full variable domain (missing parts from reference TRBV5-1 and TRBJ1-6): KAGVTQTPRYLIKTRGQQVTLSCSPISGHRSVSWYQQTPGQGLQFLFEYFSETQRNKGNFPGRFSGRQFSNSRSEMNVSTLELGDSALYLCASSLGAAGLGSPLHFGNGTRLTVT.

V is TRBV5-4 and J is TRBJ2-3; 14 bases line up with TRBD2. V was pared by 4 bases and J by 5 bases, with 3 bases of the junction left unmatched. This CDR3 spans 15 amino acids. CDR1 and CDR2 (germline): SGHNT, YYREEE (reference sequence). CDR3 sequence: CASSPGLAGGDTQYF. The CDR3 DNA reads TGTGCCAGCAGCCCCGGACTAGCGGGAGGAGATACGCAGTATTTT.

The V gene is TRBV5-4, the J gene TRBJ2-1; 11 bases are shared with TRBD2. The CDR3 has 17 amino acids. Per germline, CDR1 SGHNT and CDR2 YYREEE (reference sequence). The V gene end was trimmed by 3 bases and the J gene end by 2 bases; junction bases not matched to a gene: 7. As DNA, the CDR3 is TGTGCCAGCAGCTCCTCCACTAGCGGGGGTACCTACAATGAGCAGTTCTTC. It specifies CASSSSTSGGTYNEQFF.

V is TRBV28 and J is TRBJ1-6; D gene ambiguous. Trimming took off 3 bases at V and 6 bases at J, with 9 bases between the two ends. Germline assignment: CDR1 MDHEN and CDR2 SYDVKM. The CDR3 runs to 14 residues. CDR3 loop: CASSLAGINSPLHF. CDR3 DNA sequence: TGTGCCAGCAGTTTGGCAGGAATTAATTCACCCCTCCACTTT.

The rearrangement links TRBV3-1 (or the pseudogene TRBV3-2) to TRBJ2-7; 10 nucleotides agree with TRBD2. The V segment lost 1 base and the J segment 3 bases; nucleotides outside the gene matches: 3. This CDR3 is 15 amino acids long. Germline V gene sequence: CDR1 LGHDT, CDR2 YNNKEL (reference sequence). CDR3 nucleotides: TGTGCCAGCAGCCAAGGGATAGCGGGAGGCTACGAGCAGTACTTC. Protein product: CASSQGIAGGYEQYF.

This rearrangement joins TRBV28 to TRBJ2-7; D call uncertain. Deletions cut 3 bases from V and 1 base from J, with 13 bases between. CDR3 length: 15 residues. Per the germline V gene, CDR1 is MDHEN and CDR2 is SYDVKM. The CDR3 nucleotides read TGTGCCAGCAGTTTTCCACCGTCCAGATCCTACGAGCAGTACTTC. Translating it yields CASSFPPSRSYEQYF.

The chain has TRBV7-9 and TRBJ1-5; TRBD1 matches at 8 bases. This CDR3 has 16 amino acids. The junction had 11 bases not matched to a gene; V was cut back by 5 bases and J by 5 bases. Germline-derived CDR1 and CDR2 are SEHNR and FQNEAQ (reference sequence). CDR3 sequence reads: CASSQTYQGAYQPQHF. DNA of the CDR3: TGTGCCAGCAGCCAAACATACCAGGGGGCCTATCAGCCCCAGCATTTT.

V and J are TRBV29-1 and TRBJ2-5; the match to TRBD2 covers 12 bases. The CDR3 covers 14 residues. Per germline, CDR1 SQVTM and CDR2 ANQGSEA. With V trimmed by 4 bases and J by 5 bases, 5 bases remained unmatched. This CDR3 reads CSVVRGTSGETQYF. CDR3 DNA: TGCAGCGTTGTTCGGGGGACTAGCGGGGAGACCCAGTACTTC.

J is TRBJ2-7 and V is TRBV10-3; 10 bases are a match to TRBD2. Germline V gives CDR1 ENHRY, CDR2 SYGVKD. J was trimmed by 6 bases and V by 8 bases; bases with no gene match: 7. This CDR3 contains 13 residues. The CDR3 DNA reads as TGTGCCATCTCTCCTACTAGCGGGACCGAGCAGTACTTC. Translating gives CAISPTSGTEQYF.